One and the same sample provided the 23 T cell receptor beta chains below, sequenced in a study of T cell responses to AZD1222 COVID-19 vaccine. Produced via immunoSEQ multiplex PCR; TCRdb's table is partial and in-frame only. The sample gives 120,000 or so clones, 85% to 90% of which show up once; approximately 3.3% is in the top ten. This specimen was peripheral blood, taken on day 0 of AZD1222 vaccination. All receptors come from an adult in good health.

V gene TRBV3-1 (or the pseudogene TRBV3-2) combines with J gene TRBJ2-1; 10 bases fit TRBD2. CDR1 is LGHDT and CDR2 is YNNKEL in the germline V gene (reference sequence). This CDR3 has 16 residues. Germline trimming cut 0 bases from V and 9 bases from J; bases unmatched to any gene: 8. The CDR3 is CASSQDLRLAGAEQFF. CDR3 in DNA: TGTGCCAGCAGCCAAGATCTTAGGCTAGCGGGGGCTGAGCAGTTCTTC.

The genes are TRBV6-5 and TRBJ2-1, with 8 nucleotides matching TRBD2. J lost 7 bases, V lost 7 bases, and 12 bases had no gene match. Germline CDR1 reads MNHEY; CDR2 reads SVGAGI. CDR3 length: 15 residues. CDR3 loop: CASTTPGLGGNEQFF. The CDR3 DNA sequence: TGTGCCAGCACCACGCCGGGACTAGGGGGGAATGAGCAGTTCTTC.

The rearrangement joins TRBV7-9 to TRBJ2-7; no definite D call. V lost 8 bases, J lost 4 bases, and 9 bases lay in between. The germline V gene has CDR1 SEHNR and CDR2 FQNEAQ (reference sequence). This CDR3 has 11 residues. For the CDR3, the DNA is TGTGCCAGCTCGTTGGATTACGAGCAGTACTTC. Protein sequence: CASSLDYEQYF.

In DNA form, the CDR3 reads TGTGCCACCAGTGGCCGGGACGGCCTAAGGACTGAAGCTTTCTTT. This gives the protein CATSGRDGLRTEAFF. The V call is TRBV24-1, the J call TRBJ1-1; D perhaps matches TRBD1 (5 bases). Germline values: CDR1 KGHDR, CDR2 SFDVKD. The CDR3 has 15 amino acids. Trimming left V 5 bases short and J 5 bases short, with 17 bases between.

This CDR3 is CASSLSGAPANTQYF. The DNA of the CDR3 is TGCGCCAGCAGCTTGTCGGGGGCGCCGGCGAATACGCAGTATTTT. The gene calls are TRBV5-1 and TRBJ2-3; D assignment may be TRBD1 or TRBD2 (6 bases each). Germline V CDR1 and CDR2: SGHRS, YFSETQ. This CDR3 has 15 amino acids. V lost 1 base to trimming and J lost 7 bases, with 16 bases between them.

This chain joins TRBV27 and TRBJ1-1; unclear D gene. This CDR3 has 14 residues. Germline values: CDR1 MNHEY, CDR2 SMNVEV (reference sequence). Between the trimmed V and J ends, which lost 0 bases and 0 bases, there was a span of 5 bases. The CDR3 DNA reads TGTGCCAGCAGTTTATCCATTATGAACACTGAAGCTTTCTTT. Residues: CASSLSIMNTEAFF.

J is TRBJ1-2 and V is TRBV6-5; 10 nucleotides align to TRBD1. J gave up 3 bases and V 4 bases, and 5 bases lay outside the gene matches. The CDR3 is 15 residues long. In germline, CDR1 is MNHEY, CDR2 SVGAGI. CDR3 nucleotide sequence: TGTGCCAGCAGTTCCTCGACAGGGGGCCACTATGGCTACACCTTC. Translated: CASSSSTGGHYGYTF.

V gene TRBV15 combines with J gene TRBJ1-2; D is undetermined. Trimming took off 3 bases at V and 7 bases at J, with 21 bases between the two ends. The CDR3 covers 16 residues. Looked up from germline, CDR1 is LNHNV and CDR2 is YYDKDF (reference sequence). CDR3 region: CATSSYYSLALGGYTF. In DNA form, the CDR3 reads TGTGCCACCAGCAGCTACTACAGTTTGGCATTGGGTGGCTACACCTTC.

CDR3 DNA sequence: TGTGCCAGCAGTACTAGAAACCGCTACAATGAGCAGTTCTTC. This codes for CASSTRNRYNEQFF. The V gene is TRBV6-2 or TRBV6-3, the J gene TRBJ2-1, with TRBD2 as a possible D gene (5 bases). The CDR3 has 14 amino acids. V lost 5 bases and J 3 bases, leaving 11 bases between the germline ends. The V gene's germline CDR1 is MNHEY and CDR2 SVGEGT.

The rearrangement joins TRBV7-6 to TRBJ2-2; 10 bases agree with TRBD2. The CDR3 has 15 amino acids. Germline loops: CDR1 SGHVS, CDR2 FNYEAQ. V trimming: 4 bases; J trimming: 6 bases; junction bases outside the gene matches: 5. CDR3 in amino acids: CASSSTSGVAGELFF. CDR3 coding DNA: TGTGCCAGCAGCTCAACTAGCGGGGTTGCCGGGGAGCTGTTTTTT.

The V and J genes are TRBV30 and TRBJ1-2; no clear D. V gave up 5 bases and J gave up 5 bases, with 15 bases separating them. Looked up from germline, CDR1 is GTSNPN and CDR2 is SVGIG (reference sequence). CDR3 length: 13 residues. The CDR3 reads CAWAPGPGYGYTF. The CDR3 bases are TGTGCCTGGGCCCCCGGCCCGGGGTATGGCTACACCTTC. The whole variable domain, filled in from reference TRBV30 and TRBJ1-2, reads SQTIHQWPATLVQPVGSPLSLECTVEGTSNPNLYWYRQAAGRGLQLLFYSVGIGQISSEVPQNLSASRPQDRQFILSSKKLLLSDSGFYLCAWAPGPGYGYTFGSGTRLTVV.

The chain links TRBV6-2 or TRBV6-3 to TRBJ2-7; the match to TRBD1 covers 8 bases. Trimming took 3 bases from V and 3 from J; bases not matched to a gene: 7. CDR1 is MNHEY and CDR2 is SVGEGT in the germline V gene. CDR3 size: 15 residues. CDR3 DNA sequence: TGTGCCAGCAGTTATACCCGGACAGGGAGCTACGAGCAGTACTTC. It encodes CASSYTRTGSYEQYF.

This clone was counted a few times. The rearrangement uses TRBV11-2 and TRBJ2-1; 9 positions match TRBD2. CDR3 length equals 18 residues. From germline, CDR1 is SGHAT and CDR2 FQNNGV. Trimming took 1 base from V and 7 from J; bases not matched to a gene: 14. The CDR3, as DNA: TGTGCCAGCAGCTTAGGGATCCTGCGGGGGGGCCCCACTAATGAGCAGTTCTTC. Translated, it gives CASSLGILRGGPTNEQFF. The full variable domain, completed using reference TRBV11-2 and TRBJ2-1, is EAGVAQSPRYKIIEKRQSVAFWCNPISGHATLYWYQQILGQGPKLLIQFQNNGVVDDSQLPKDRFSAERLKGVDSTLKIQPAKLEDSAVYLCASSLGILRGGPTNEQFFGPGTRLTVL.

CDR3 in amino acids: CASSKGGWEGNEQFF. CDR3 coding DNA: TGTGCCAGCAGCAAGGGTGGCTGGGAAGGAAATGAGCAGTTCTTC. The V gene is TRBV7-3, the J gene TRBJ2-1; D unresolved. The germline gives CDR1 SGHTA, CDR2 FQGTGA. Trimming took off 5 bases at V and 7 bases at J, with 18 bases between the two ends. The CDR3 has 15 amino acids.

CDR3 residues: CASSFGGGETQYF. CDR3 nucleotide sequence: TGTGCCAGCAGCTTTGGCGGGGGAGAGACCCAGTACTTC. The chain uses TRBV7-9 and TRBJ2-5, with 7 nucleotides matching TRBD2. Germline V gene data show CDR1 as SEHNR and CDR2 as FQNEAQ (reference sequence). The CDR3 is made up of 13 amino acids. V dropped 3 bases and J dropped 4; count of bases not matched to a gene: 2.

This chain links TRBV6-5 with TRBJ2-5; 9 nucleotides match TRBD1. This CDR3 has 16 amino acids. CDR1 is MNHEY, CDR2 SVGAGI, per germline. The V and J ends lost 2 bases and 1 base, in that order; junction bases with no gene match: 5. CDR3 region: CASSYRGQGSQETQYF. Here the CDR3 DNA reads TGTGCCAGCAGTTACAGGGGACAGGGCTCCCAAGAGACCCAGTACTTC.

The chain carries TRBV4-1 and TRBJ2-1; 13 bases are shared with TRBD2. The ends lost 4 bases at V and 0 bases at J; junction bases unmatched: 6. Looked up from germline, CDR1 is MGHRA and CDR2 is YSYEKL. The CDR3 extends over 18 amino acids. CDR3 in amino acids: CASSLRTSGGSSYNEQFF. The CDR3 nucleotides read TGCGCCAGCAGCCTCCGGACTAGCGGGGGTAGCTCCTACAATGAGCAGTTCTTC.

The rearrangement joins TRBV5-4 to TRBJ2-5; 16 nucleotides line up with TRBD2. Germline CDR1 and CDR2: SGHNT and YYREEE (reference sequence). CDR3 size: 17 residues. V lost 4 bases, J lost 8 bases, and 11 bases stayed unmatched. The CDR3 DNA reads as TGTGCCAGCAGCCCCGGGACTAGCGGGAGGGCCATACACACCCAGTACTTC. This gives the protein CASSPGTSGRAIHTQYF.

CDR3 amino acids: CASRSIGTAKSTEAFF. In DNA, the CDR3 is TGTGCCAGCAGGTCTATCGGGACAGCGAAGAGCACTGAAGCTTTCTTT. V gene TRBV28 combines with J gene TRBJ1-1, with TRBD1 identical over 7 bases. V shed 6 bases and J 4 bases; nucleotides not matched to a gene: 14. CDR3 length equals 16 residues. Germline V gene data show CDR1 as MDHEN and CDR2 as SYDVKM.

This clone was seen only a few times. J is TRBJ2-1 and V is TRBV4-1, with no clear D. V shed 6 bases and J shed 6 bases, with 9 bases lying between them. CDR1 and CDR2 from the germline V gene are MGHRA and YSYEKL. The CDR3 extends over 12 amino acids. The CDR3 DNA sequence: TGCGCCAGCAGTGCGACTCTCAATGAGCAGTTCTTC. This translates into CASSATLNEQFF.

V gene TRBV28 combines with J gene TRBJ2-1, with TRBD2 matching 10 bases. This CDR3 region has 15 residues. Trimming at V came to 7 bases and at J to 8 bases, leaving 11 bases not matched to a gene. Looked up from germline, CDR1 is MDHEN and CDR2 is SYDVKM. The CDR3 here is CASIPNPSGSDEQFF. In DNA form, the CDR3 reads TGTGCCAGCATCCCTAATCCTAGCGGGAGCGATGAGCAGTTCTTC.

The chain uses TRBV7-8 and TRBJ1-4; D unclear. The V gene lost 1 base and the J gene lost 5 bases, with 11 bases spanning the gap. CDR1 and CDR2 (germline): SGHVS, FQNEAQ. The CDR3 contains 15 residues. For the CDR3, the DNA is TGTGCCAGCAGCTTAGGTGGAGGGTCGAATGAAAAACTGTTTTTT. This gives the protein CASSLGGGSNEKLFF.

A remark on this clone: An end of the junction differs from the germline gene, which may be a read error. The gene calls are TRBV15 and TRBJ2-7; TRBD2 is a possible D gene (6 bases). Germline CDR1 reads LNHNV; CDR2 reads YYDKDF (reference sequence). CDR3 length equals 12 residues. As DNA, the CDR3 is TGTGCCACCAGCAGAGATATCCGGGAGAGACACTTC. Its protein product is CATSRDIRERHF.